What follows are 31 T cell receptor beta chains derived from one specimen sequenced in a study of T cells after yellow fever vaccination (dated by TCRdb to the late 2010s). Libraries were prepared through 5' RACE. The listed sequencing device is Illumina HiSeq 2500. TCRdb itself trimmed the public reads at Q25 with fastp, ran MiXCR and retained productive beta chains. Rows merge per CDR3 protein into single entries with the most common DNA and genes. This sample comprises some 110,000 distinct CDR3 sequences, 5.5% to 8% of them detected only once. The ten largest make up 2.5% to 3.5% of the sample. The sample's treatment or condition label, in plain terms: live attenuated yellow fever vaccine strain. The sequencing here drew on CD4+ T cells sorted from PBMCs, taken roughly seven weeks after the first yellow fever vaccination. The receptors stem from a man between 18 and 35 years old who received the YFV17D yellow fever vaccine.

This clonotype occurred many times. The chain recombines TRBV3-1 with TRBJ2-3; D call uncertain. There are 12 residues in the CDR3. Germline CDR1 is LGHDT and CDR2 is YNNKEL (reference sequence). The ends were cut back, 5 bases at V and 6 bases at J, with 9 bases in the middle. The CDR3 nucleotides are TGTGCCAGCAGCGGATCCACCGATACGCAGTATTTT. Residues: CASSGSTDTQYF.

At least ten counts were recorded for this clonotype. The V gene is TRBV20-1, the J gene TRBJ1-1; D not certain. This CDR3 is 13 amino acids long. The germline V gene has CDR1 DFQATT and CDR2 SNEGSKA (reference sequence). V lost 5 bases, J lost 9 bases, and 19 bases lay in between. The CDR3 sequence is CSAQRTMIGQAFF. CDR3 bases: TGCAGTGCTCAGAGAACCATGATAGGCCAAGCTTTCTTT.

This clonotype occurred many times. V gene TRBV4-2 combines with J gene TRBJ2-3; 11 bases line up with TRBD2. This CDR3 has 14 amino acids. The V and J ends lost 3 bases and 9 bases, in that order; junction bases with no gene match: 5. Germline CDR1 reads LGHNA; CDR2 reads YNFKEQ. The CDR3, as DNA: TGTGCCAGCAGCCAGACTAGCGGGGTAGGCACGCAGTATTTT. Residues: CASSQTSGVGTQYF.

Many counts were recorded for this clonotype. The chain recombines TRBV7-2 with TRBJ1-6, with D perhaps TRBD1 (5 bases). Trimming pared 1 base from V and 6 bases from J, leaving 10 bases between. Looked up from germline, CDR1 is SGHTA and CDR2 is FQGNSA. The CDR3 runs to 15 residues. For the CDR3, the DNA is TGTGCCAGCAGCTTAGTTGCGGGGGTTAATTCACCCCTCCACTTT. This encodes CASSLVAGVNSPLHF.

This clonotype was found many times. V gene TRBV27 combines with J gene TRBJ1-5; 8 bases map to TRBD1. Per the germline V gene, CDR1 is MNHEY and CDR2 is SMNVEV (reference sequence). CDR3 length equals 14 residues. After removal of 6 bases from V and 5 bases from J, the junction contained 6 bases not matched to a gene. Here the CDR3 DNA reads TGTGCCAGCAGCCGCGACAGGGGCTATCAGCCCCAGCATTTT. Protein: CASSRDRGYQPQHF.

This clonotype has a count of ten or more. The V gene is TRBV15, the J gene TRBJ2-5, with 8 bases matching TRBD2. This CDR3 region has 14 residues. The junction had 1 base not matched to a gene; V was cut back by 4 bases and J by 0 bases. The V gene's germline CDR1 is LNHNV and CDR2 YYDKDF (reference sequence). The CDR3 nucleotides are TGTGCCACCAGCATCGGGGGGGACCAAGAGACCCAGTACTTC. It specifies CATSIGGDQETQYF.

This rearrangement joins TRBV6-2 or TRBV6-3 to TRBJ2-3, with 10 bases that match TRBD2. Trimming cost V 6 bases and J 1 base; bases outside gene matches: 13. Germline values: CDR1 MNHEY, CDR2 SVGEGT. The CDR3 runs to 18 residues. The CDR3 region has the DNA TGTGCCAGCAGCAAACCCTTTAGCGGGGGGCTTGGCACAGATACGCAGTATTTT. Protein product: CASSKPFSGGLGTDTQYF.

This clonotype came up many times. The CDR3 spells CASQSGANVLTF. The CDR3 nucleotides are TGTGCCAGCCAGTCTGGGGCCAACGTCCTGACTTTC. The chain recombines TRBV19 with TRBJ2-6; D is unclear. The CDR3 is 12 amino acids. Germline CDR1 and CDR2: LNHDA and SQIVND (reference sequence). Trimming removed 9 bases at V and 1 base at J, with 4 bases between. The whole variable domain, filled in from reference TRBV19 and TRBJ2-6, reads DGGITQSPKYLFRKEGQNVTLSCEQNLNHDAMYWYRQDPGQGLRLIYYSQIVNDFQKGDIAEGYSVSREKKESFPLTVTSAQKNPTAFYLCASQSGANVLTFGAGSRLTVL.

With regard to this clonotype: Given a much more abundant clone one base away, this may be a read error. The J gene is TRBJ1-5, the V gene TRBV7-2; 7 bases line up with TRBD1. Germline V gives CDR1 SGHTA, CDR2 FQGNSA. The CDR3 is 13 amino acids. With 7 bases clipped from V and 7 bases from J, the junction kept 7 bases outside the gene matches. Here the CDR3 reads CASTLTGTQPQHF. CDR3 DNA sequence: TGTGCCAGCACCCTGACAGGGACGCAGCCCCAGCATTTT.

Many counts were recorded for this clonotype. The chain links TRBV7-2 to TRBJ2-6; 8 positions agree with TRBD1. Unmatched junction bases numbered 4, after V lost 4 bases and J lost 8 bases. In germline, CDR1 is SGHTA, CDR2 FQGNSA. The CDR3 spans 14 residues. CDR3 nucleotide sequence: TGTGCCAGCAGCTCTAGACAGGGGTCCAACGTCCTGACTTTC. This gives the protein CASSSRQGSNVLTF.

Ten or more counts support this clonotype. The chain couples TRBV7-8 to TRBJ1-2; the D is unclear. This CDR3 region has 13 residues. Germline loops: CDR1 SGHVS, CDR2 FQNEAQ. V lost 1 base and J lost 1, with 4 bases in between. The CDR3 reads CASSLGDNYGYTF. The CDR3 DNA follows: TGTGCCAGCAGCTTAGGAGATAACTATGGCTACACCTTC.

This clonotype was detected many times. The V call is TRBV7-9, the J call TRBJ1-1; 9 nucleotides line up with TRBD1. Germline lookup yields CDR1 SEHNR and CDR2 FQNEAQ (reference sequence). Trimming took 3 bases from V and 4 from J; bases not matched to a gene: 6. This CDR3 region has 15 residues. CDR3 DNA: TGTGCCAGCAGCTTCGGGACAGGGCCGGCCACTGAAGCTTTCTTT. It yields the protein CASSFGTGPATEAFF.

Ten or more counts support this clonotype. The chain combines TRBV3-1 with TRBJ2-4, with unresolved D. Germline lookup yields CDR1 LGHDT and CDR2 YNNKEL (reference sequence). This CDR3 is built from 11 residues. V shed 0 bases and J shed 10 bases, with 4 bases lying between them. The CDR3 is CASSQEEIQYF. In nucleotides, the CDR3 is TGTGCCAGCAGCCAAGAGGAGATTCAGTACTTC.

This clonotype was seen many times. This rearrangement joins TRBV11-2 to TRBJ2-1, with 8 nucleotides matching TRBD1. Germline assignment: CDR1 SGHAT and CDR2 FQNNGV. The CDR3 covers 18 residues. V lost 0 bases, J lost 0 bases, and 7 bases stayed unmatched. CDR3 protein: CASSLEQGGSSSYNEQFF. As DNA, the CDR3 is TGTGCCAGCAGCTTAGAACAGGGGGGCTCGAGCTCCTACAATGAGCAGTTCTTC.

Regarding this clonotype: It may be a read error: a sequence one base away is much more abundant. The V gene is TRBV7-3, the J gene TRBJ2-1; D call uncertain. The CDR3 sequence is 13 residues long. Germline V lookup: CDR1 SGHTA, CDR2 FQGTGA. Trimming stripped 3 bases from V and 7 bases from J, with 10 bases between. DNA for the CDR3: TGTGCCAGCAGCTTCGACATGGAGAATGAGCAGTTCTTC. Translation gives CASSFDMENEQFF.

This clonotype was observed at least ten times. V and J are TRBV29-1 and TRBJ1-2; no definite D call. V lost 0 bases and J lost 8, with 10 bases in between. The germline V gene has CDR1 SQVTM and CDR2 ANQGSEA. The length of the CDR3 is 12 residues. The CDR3 DNA reads as TGCAGCGTTGAAGAGGGTAAACCGGGCTACACCTTC. Protein product: CSVEEGKPGYTF.

This clonotype was observed at least ten times. V is TRBV10-3 and J is TRBJ2-7, with 9 bases matching TRBD1. The CDR3 has 13 residues. V trimming: 10 bases; J trimming: 2 bases; junction bases outside the gene matches: 6. Germline V gene sequence: CDR1 ENHRY, CDR2 SYGVKD. The CDR3 protein is CATQGQGPYEQYF. The CDR3 nucleotides read TGTGCCACGCAAGGACAGGGGCCCTACGAGCAGTACTTC.

The table lists this clonotype with a few counts. This chain uses TRBV4-1 with TRBJ2-3; 10 nucleotides line up with TRBD2. The trim removed 5 bases at V and 5 bases at J, leaving 13 bases unmatched. CDR3 size: 17 residues. CDR1 is MGHRA, CDR2 YSYEKL, per germline. Here the CDR3 DNA reads TGCGCCAGCAGCAGAGCCCAGGGAGCGGGGGGGCAAGATACGCAGTATTTT. Translating it yields CASSRAQGAGGQDTQYF.

This clonotype was seen at least ten times. The chain employs TRBV5-1 and TRBJ1-1; D unresolved. Germline CDR1 and CDR2: SGHRS and YFSETQ. This CDR3 has 15 amino acids. V was trimmed by 0 bases and J by 0 bases, leaving 9 bases between them. CDR3 sequence: CASSLEVYLNTEAFF. CDR3 DNA sequence: TGCGCCAGCAGCTTGGAGGTATATTTGAACACTGAAGCTTTCTTT.

This clonotype was counted many times. V usage is TRBV6-2 or TRBV6-3 and J usage is TRBJ1-1; D is perhaps TRBD1 (6 bases). V lost 10 bases to trimming and J lost 2 bases, with 14 bases between them. The CDR3 sequence is 13 residues long. In germline, CDR1 is MNHEY, CDR2 SVGEGT. CDR3 DNA: TGTGCCACCACGGGACACCTAAACACTGAAGCTTTCTTT. It specifies CATTGHLNTEAFF.

The gene calls are TRBV5-4 and TRBJ2-1; the D call may be TRBD1 or TRBD2 (5 bases each). The CDR3 consists of 16 residues. V dropped 0 bases and J dropped 1 base, with 11 bases sitting between them. Germline loops: CDR1 SGHNT, CDR2 YYREEE (reference sequence). CDR3: CASSLEGRPSYNEQFF. Written as DNA, the CDR3 is TGTGCCAGCAGCTTGGAGGGACGCCCGTCCTACAATGAGCAGTTCTTC. Drawing the rest from reference TRBV5-4 and TRBJ2-1, the complete variable domain is ETGVTQSPTHLIKTRGQQVTLRCSSQSGHNTVSWYQQALGQGPQFIFQYYREEENGRGNFPPRFSGLQFPNYSSELNVNALELDDSALYLCASSLEGRPSYNEQFFGPGTRLTVL.

This clonotype was recorded at least ten times. This chain joins TRBV2 and TRBJ1-2; 10 nucleotides line up with TRBD1. The CDR3 has 15 residues. V shed 3 bases, J shed 8 bases, and the junction held 9 bases outside the gene matches. From germline, CDR1 is SNHLY and CDR2 FYNNEI. CDR3 amino acids: CASSDPTGGVGGYTF. CDR3 sequence (DNA): TGTGCCAGCAGTGACCCGACAGGGGGCGTTGGGGGCTACACCTTC.

In this sample, this clonotype turned up many times. J is TRBJ1-1 and V is TRBV2; tentatively, D is TRBD1 (6 bases). In germline, CDR1 is SNHLY, CDR2 FYNNEI. Trimming shortened V by 3 bases and J by 3 bases, and 11 bases separated the two germline ends. This CDR3 is built from 14 residues. The CDR3 nucleotides are TGTGCCAGCAGTGATCGGGGGCGGGACACTGAAGCTTTCTTT. Translated: CASSDRGRDTEAFF.

The sample holds many counts of this clonotype. The chain combines TRBV20-1 with TRBJ2-7, with D perhaps matching TRBD2 (5 bases). V lost 7 bases and J lost 2, with 9 bases in between. Germline CDR1 is DFQATT and CDR2 is SNEGSKA (reference sequence). This CDR3 comprises 11 residues. The CDR3 DNA sequence: TGCAGTGTCAGGCGGGCCTACGAGCAGTACTTC. Translating it yields CSVRRAYEQYF.

Details on this clonotype: A much larger clone sits a single nucleotide away, making a read error possible. The chain couples TRBV7-9 to TRBJ2-2; 8 nucleotides match TRBD1. There are 15 residues in the CDR3. The germline CDR1 and CDR2 sequences are SEHNR and FQNEAQ (reference sequence). V shed 3 bases, J shed 5 bases, and the junction held 5 bases outside the gene matches. CDR3 sequence reads: CASSFRQGRTGELFF. CDR3 in DNA: TGTGCCAGCAGCTTCCGACAGGGGAGGACCGGGGAGCTGTTTTTT. Looking up the rest from reference TRBV7-9 and TRBJ2-2 gives the full variable domain: DTGVSQNPRHKITKRGQNVTFRCDPISEHNRLYWYRQTLGQGPEFLTYFQNEAQLEKSRLLSDRFSAERPKGSFSTLEIQRTEQGDSAMYLCASSFRQGRTGELFFGEGSRLTVL.

The chain combines TRBV7-9 with TRBJ2-3; possible D gene TRBD2, 6 bases. V lost 7 bases and J 14 bases, leaving 22 bases between the germline ends. CDR3 length: 13 residues. The V gene's germline CDR1 is SEHNR and CDR2 FQNEAQ (reference sequence). DNA for the CDR3: TGTGCCAGCACCGACCGGAGGGACGGTGGCTGGTATTTT. Its translation is CASTDRRDGGWYF.

This clonotype was seen repeatedly, ten times or more. CDR3 nucleotide sequence: TGCGCCAGCAGCCCAGAGGGGGGACAGAACACCGGGGAGCTGTTTTTT. The encoded protein is CASSPEGGQNTGELFF. V is TRBV4-3 and J is TRBJ2-2; D may match TRBD1 or TRBD2 (6 bases each). In germline, CDR1 is LGHNA, CDR2 YSLEER. The CDR3 extends over 16 amino acids. Deletions cut 4 bases from V and 1 base from J, with 13 bases between.

The sample holds many counts of this clonotype. The genes are TRBV20-1 and TRBJ2-1, with unresolved D. The CDR3 contains 10 residues. The V end was cut by 6 bases, the J end by 7 bases, with 7 bases between. CDR1 DFQATT and CDR2 SNEGSKA come from the germline V gene (reference sequence). CDR3 sequence (DNA): TGCAGTGCAGTCGGGAATGAGCAGTTCTTC. This gives the protein CSAVGNEQFF.

This clonotype occurred many times. This chain joins TRBV3-1 and TRBJ2-1; the D call may be TRBD1 or TRBD2 (5 bases each). Trimming left V 0 bases short and J 7 bases short, with 13 bases between. The CDR3 consists of 15 residues. CDR1 and CDR2 (germline): LGHDT, YNNKEL (reference sequence). Here the CDR3 reads CASSQDHGGWNEQFF. The CDR3 DNA reads as TGTGCCAGCAGCCAAGATCATGGGGGATGGAATGAGCAGTTCTTC.

This clonotype has a handful of counts. J is TRBJ1-1 and V is TRBV7-9, with D unclear. Trimming removed 5 bases at V and 1 base at J, with 11 bases between. The CDR3 spans 14 residues. The V gene's germline CDR1 is SEHNR and CDR2 FQNEAQ (reference sequence). CDR3 amino acids: CASSLMVANTEAFF. The CDR3 DNA sequence: TGTGCCAGCAGCCTTATGGTGGCGAACACTGAAGCTTTCTTT.

This clonotype was detected ten times or more. This chain links TRBV5-1 with TRBJ2-7; possibly TRBD1 for D (5 bases). Germline V CDR1 and CDR2: SGHRS, YFSETQ. The length of the CDR3 is 13 residues. The V end lost 1 base, the J end lost 2 bases, and 7 bases lay between the germline ends. The CDR3 nucleotides are TGCGCCAGCAGCTTGCCGGACACCTACGAGCAGTACTTC. Translation: CASSLPDTYEQYF.